Listed below are T cell receptor beta chains from one sample, sequenced in a study of beta chain features in type 1 diabetes. Here immunoSEQ multiplex PCR was the method, and the copy in TCRdb shows in-frame clones only, minus some. Of about 370,000 clones listed, around a tenth were seen once; the top ten hold around 0.66%. Material: central memory CD4+ T cells from blood. The receptor source for this set is a young man with type 1 diabetes. CDR3s include the opening cysteine and the closing phenylalanine or tryptophan. Each record gives: clone size, J gene, CDR3 length, D gene, V gene, CDR3 DNA, CDR3 protein. The D gene is left open where the match is weak. Some rows have no size entry. The others give once, few or many, or a class for an expanded clone.

abundance: few
j_gene: TRBJ2-6
len: 19
d_gene: .
v_gene: TRBV16
CDR3nt: TGTGCCAGCAGCCGAAACCCTAGAGAGGTCGTAGGAGGGGCCAACGTCCTGACTTTC
CDR3aa: CASSRNPREVVGGANVLTF

abundance: few
j_gene: TRBJ1-2
len: 15
d_gene: .
v_gene: TRBV4-2
CDR3nt: TGTGCCAGCAGCTGGGGGGAGTCTCCTCTCGGTGGCTACACCTTC
CDR3aa: CASSWGESPLGGYTF

abundance: .
j_gene: TRBJ2-7
len: 14
d_gene: TRBD1
v_gene: TRBV6-5
CDR3nt: TGTGCCAGCAGAGGACAGGGGAGCTCCTACGAGCAGTACTTC
CDR3aa: CASRGQGSSYEQYF

abundance: few
j_gene: TRBJ1-2
len: 15
d_gene: TRBD1
v_gene: TRBV7-2
CDR3nt: TGTGCCAGCAGCTTAGTGGGACAGGGGAGCGATGGCTACACCTTC
CDR3aa: CASSLVGQGSDGYTF

abundance: few
j_gene: TRBJ2-5
len: 15
d_gene: .
v_gene: TRBV5-1
CDR3nt: TGCGCCAGCAGCTTGAGTGGGATCTTCCAAGAGACCCAGTACTTC
CDR3aa: CASSLSGIFQETQYF

abundance: few
j_gene: TRBJ1-1
len: 14
d_gene: .
v_gene: TRBV29-1
CDR3nt: TGCAGCGTCCCGACTTGGGGGGCGAACACTGAAGCTTTCTTT
CDR3aa: CSVPTWGANTEAFF

abundance: few
j_gene: TRBJ2-1
len: 15
d_gene: TRBD1
v_gene: TRBV2
CDR3nt: TGTGCCAGCAGTCCTCCCGGGACAGGGTGGGATGAGCAGTTCTTC
CDR3aa: CASSPPGTGWDEQFF

abundance: .
j_gene: TRBJ2-2
len: 11
d_gene: .
v_gene: TRBV6-1
CDR3nt: TGTGCCAGCCATTTTGCCGGGGAGCTGTTTTTT
CDR3aa: CASHFAGELFF

abundance: few
j_gene: TRBJ1-1
len: 16
d_gene: .
v_gene: TRBV25-1
CDR3nt: TGTGCCAGCAGTGAGGGTACAGGGTGGGGGGACACTGAAGCTTTCTTT
CDR3aa: CASSEGTGWGDTEAFF

abundance: few
j_gene: TRBJ1-1
len: 15
d_gene: .
v_gene: TRBV11-2
CDR3nt: TGTGCCAGCAGCTTAGCGGGTGGGCAGGGCACTGAAGCTTTCTTT
CDR3aa: CASSLAGGQGTEAFF

abundance: .
j_gene: TRBJ2-2
len: 15
d_gene: TRBD2
v_gene: TRBV5-4
CDR3nt: TGTGCCAGCAGTCCCCCGGTAGCGGGCACCGGGGAGCTGTTTTTT
CDR3aa: CASSPPVAGTGELFF

abundance: few
j_gene: TRBJ2-6
len: 15
d_gene: .
v_gene: TRBV5-1
CDR3nt: TGCGCCAGCAGTCCTCAGGGAGCTGGGGCCAACGTCCTGACTTTC
CDR3aa: CASSPQGAGANVLTF

abundance: .
j_gene: TRBJ2-5
len: 15
d_gene: TRBD1
v_gene: TRBV19
CDR3nt: TGTGCCAGTAGCATACAGGGACAGGGCGGCGAGACCCAGTACTTC
CDR3aa: CASSIQGQGGETQYF

abundance: few
j_gene: TRBJ2-7
len: 13
d_gene: .
v_gene: TRBV21-1
CDR3nt: TGTCCCTTGGGACAGGGGGAAATCTACGAGCAGTACTTC
CDR3aa: CPLGQGEIYEQYF

abundance: many
j_gene: TRBJ2-3
len: 14
d_gene: .
v_gene: TRBV19
CDR3nt: TGTGCCAGTAGTACGGGACCGATGAGCGATACGCAGTATTTT
CDR3aa: CASSTGPMSDTQYF

abundance: .
j_gene: TRBJ1-1
len: 14
d_gene: .
v_gene: TRBV30
CDR3nt: TGTGCCTGGAGTGTGGGCTCTTGGGCCACTGAAGCTTTCTTT
CDR3aa: CAWSVGSWATEAFF

abundance: .
j_gene: TRBJ2-1
len: 13
d_gene: .
v_gene: TRBV7-9
CDR3nt: TGTGCCAGCAGCTCCTCAGGTAACAATGAGCAGTTCTTC
CDR3aa: CASSSSGNNEQFF

abundance: few
j_gene: TRBJ2-7
len: 14
d_gene: .
v_gene: TRBV6-1
CDR3nt: TGTGCCAGCAGTACACAGGGTTGGGACTACGAGCAGTACTTC
CDR3aa: CASSTQGWDYEQYF

abundance: many
j_gene: TRBJ2-7
len: 17
d_gene: .
v_gene: TRBV18
CDR3nt: TGTGCCAGCTCACCCCCCTCGACAAGGAATAGAGCCTACGAGCAGTACTTC
CDR3aa: CASSPPSTRNRAYEQYF

abundance: .
j_gene: TRBJ1-1
len: 14
d_gene: .
v_gene: TRBV9
CDR3nt: TGTGCCAGCAGCGTAGATCTCAAGAACACTGAAGCTTTCTTT
CDR3aa: CASSVDLKNTEAFF

abundance: .
j_gene: TRBJ2-5
len: 16
d_gene: TRBD2
v_gene: TRBV4-3
CDR3nt: TGCGCCAGCAGCCAAGGAATAGCGGGATCAGGGGAGACCCAGTACTTC
CDR3aa: CASSQGIAGSGETQYF

abundance: .
j_gene: TRBJ1-5
len: 16
d_gene: TRBD1
v_gene: TRBV13
CDR3nt: TGTGCCAGCAGCCGGGGACAGGGAATACGCAATCAGCCCCAGCATTTT
CDR3aa: CASSRGQGIRNQPQHF

abundance: .
j_gene: TRBJ2-3
len: 13
d_gene: .
v_gene: TRBV5-1
CDR3nt: TGCGCCAGCAGCTTGGAGATCACAGATACGCAGTATTTT
CDR3aa: CASSLEITDTQYF

abundance: .
j_gene: TRBJ1-5
len: 16
d_gene: .
v_gene: TRBV7-6
CDR3nt: TGTGCCAGCAGCTTAGGGCTGGGGGGCTATAATCAGCCCCAGCATTTT
CDR3aa: CASSLGLGGYNQPQHF

abundance: few
j_gene: TRBJ1-2
len: 13
d_gene: .
v_gene: TRBV27
CDR3nt: TGTGCCACCGGAGGAACATCCGGCTATGGCTACACCTTC
CDR3aa: CATGGTSGYGYTF

abundance: .
j_gene: TRBJ2-3
len: 16
d_gene: TRBD1
v_gene: TRBV6-6
CDR3nt: TGTGCCAGCAGGAACGGCGGGACAGGACTTCCAGATACGCAGTATTTT
CDR3aa: CASRNGGTGLPDTQYF

abundance: .
j_gene: TRBJ1-1
len: 14
d_gene: TRBD1
v_gene: TRBV5-4
CDR3nt: TGTGCCAGCAGCTTGGACAGGGGACCCGGAGAAGCTTTCTTT
CDR3aa: CASSLDRGPGEAFF

abundance: .
j_gene: TRBJ2-3
len: 15
d_gene: TRBD1
v_gene: TRBV18
CDR3nt: TGTGCCAGCTTGGCGACAGGGGGCGCGACAGATACGCAGTATTTT
CDR3aa: CASLATGGATDTQYF

abundance: many
j_gene: TRBJ2-1
len: 17
d_gene: TRBD2
v_gene: TRBV11-2
CDR3nt: TGTGCCAGCAGCTTGGGTTCTAGCGGGAGGGCCGGGAATGAGCAGTTCTTC
CDR3aa: CASSLGSSGRAGNEQFF

abundance: .
j_gene: TRBJ2-7
len: 13
d_gene: .
v_gene: TRBV5-1
CDR3nt: TGCGCCAGCAGCCCTTTGTTTGGCTCCGAGCAGTACTTC
CDR3aa: CASSPLFGSEQYF

abundance: few
j_gene: TRBJ2-4
len: 16
d_gene: TRBD2
v_gene: TRBV4-2
CDR3nt: TGTGCCAGCAGCCAAGATGGAGCGGGAGGGCCGCGCATTCAGTACTTC
CDR3aa: CASSQDGAGGPRIQYF

abundance: .
j_gene: TRBJ2-1
len: 13
d_gene: .
v_gene: TRBV12-5
CDR3nt: TGTGCTAGTGGTTTGGCTTTAGCGTCTGAGCAGTTCTTC
CDR3aa: CASGLALASEQFF

abundance: few
j_gene: TRBJ1-5
len: 14
d_gene: .
v_gene: TRBV7-9
CDR3nt: TGTGCCAGCAGCTTAGGGGGAGGTAATCAGCCCCAGCATTTT
CDR3aa: CASSLGGGNQPQHF

abundance: few
j_gene: TRBJ2-3
len: 15
d_gene: TRBD2
v_gene: TRBV7-3
CDR3nt: TGTGCCAGCAGCTTAATCGCGGGAGACACAGATACGCAGTATTTT
CDR3aa: CASSLIAGDTDTQYF

abundance: few
j_gene: TRBJ1-4
len: 13
d_gene: .
v_gene: TRBV7-2
CDR3nt: TGTGCCAGCAGCTTTGACGCGCTCGAAAAACTGTTTTTT
CDR3aa: CASSFDALEKLFF

abundance: few
j_gene: TRBJ2-7
len: 15
d_gene: .
v_gene: TRBV11-2
CDR3nt: TGTGCCAGCAGCCGGGCGGCGACTAGCTCCTACGAGCAGTACTTC
CDR3aa: CASSRAATSSYEQYF

abundance: few
j_gene: TRBJ2-7
len: 11
d_gene: .
v_gene: TRBV2
CDR3nt: TGTGCCAGCAGTCGACAGTTCGAGCAGTACTTC
CDR3aa: CASSRQFEQYF

abundance: few
j_gene: TRBJ2-5
len: 16
d_gene: .
v_gene: TRBV10-3
CDR3nt: TGTGCCATCAGTGAGCACCCCGGAGGTGGCCAAGAGACCCAGTACTTC
CDR3aa: CAISEHPGGGQETQYF

abundance: few
j_gene: TRBJ1-1
len: 12
d_gene: .
v_gene: TRBV7-3
CDR3nt: TGTGCCAGCAGCTTAGAAGCTCCAGGAGCTTTCTTT
CDR3aa: CASSLEAPGAFF

abundance: few
j_gene: TRBJ2-1
len: 15
d_gene: .
v_gene: TRBV5-5
CDR3nt: TGTGCCAGCAGCCCCCCACCGGGCGGGATTAATGAGCAGTTCTTC
CDR3aa: CASSPPPGGINEQFF

abundance: few
j_gene: TRBJ1-2
len: 15
d_gene: .
v_gene: TRBV28
CDR3nt: TGTGCCAGCAGTTCCCCGGGGGGTGAGGTCTATGGCTACACCTTC
CDR3aa: CASSSPGGEVYGYTF

abundance: few
j_gene: TRBJ1-4
len: 16
d_gene: TRBD1
v_gene: TRBV7-8
CDR3nt: TGTGCCAGCAGCCCATCCGGACAGGGGGTGGGTGAAAAACTGTTTTTT
CDR3aa: CASSPSGQGVGEKLFF

abundance: few
j_gene: TRBJ2-3
len: 16
d_gene: .
v_gene: TRBV7-2
CDR3nt: TGTGCCAGCAGCTTAGTAGAGGAGCTGACCACAGATACGCAGTATTTT
CDR3aa: CASSLVEELTTDTQYF

abundance: few
j_gene: TRBJ2-1
len: 12
d_gene: .
v_gene: TRBV7-2
CDR3nt: TGTGCCAGCAGCCAACGACAGTTAGAGCAGTTCTTC
CDR3aa: CASSQRQLEQFF

abundance: .
j_gene: TRBJ2-3
len: 14
d_gene: TRBD1
v_gene: TRBV7-3
CDR3nt: TGTGCCAGCAGCTTTAGTCAGGGGGCAAATACGCAGTATTTT
CDR3aa: CASSFSQGANTQYF

abundance: many
j_gene: TRBJ1-1
len: 15
d_gene: .
v_gene: TRBV28
CDR3nt: TGTGCCAGCAGTCCTTGGGGGGGCAGGGGTACTGAAGCTTTCTTT
CDR3aa: CASSPWGGRGTEAFF

abundance: few
j_gene: TRBJ2-1
len: 15
d_gene: .
v_gene: TRBV5-4
CDR3nt: TGTGCCAGCAGCTTGGCGGGCACCCTGGTGGGCGAGCAGTTCTTC
CDR3aa: CASSLAGTLVGEQFF

abundance: .
j_gene: TRBJ2-4
len: 16
d_gene: .
v_gene: TRBV28
CDR3nt: TGTGCCAGCAGTTCCCCAGGCGTTCTAGCCAAAAACATTCAGTACTTC
CDR3aa: CASSSPGVLAKNIQYF

abundance: few
j_gene: TRBJ1-2
len: 14
d_gene: .
v_gene: TRBV19
CDR3nt: TGTGCCAGTAGGAGGGTAGAGAGGGTCTATGGCTACACCTTC
CDR3aa: CASRRVERVYGYTF

abundance: few
j_gene: TRBJ1-1
len: 13
d_gene: .
v_gene: TRBV11-2
CDR3nt: TGTGCCAGCAGCCGCGGTTGGGCCACTGAAGCTTTCTTT
CDR3aa: CASSRGWATEAFF

abundance: few
j_gene: TRBJ2-7
len: 14
d_gene: .
v_gene: TRBV29-1
CDR3nt: TGCAGCGTCACCGGGACACGTAGCTCCTACGAGCAGTACTTC
CDR3aa: CSVTGTRSSYEQYF

abundance: few
j_gene: TRBJ2-7
len: 15
d_gene: .
v_gene: TRBV5-1
CDR3nt: TGCGCCAGCAGCTTGGGTTACGGTCCCTCCTACGAGCAGTACTTC
CDR3aa: CASSLGYGPSYEQYF

abundance: many
j_gene: TRBJ1-1
len: 13
d_gene: .
v_gene: TRBV7-9
CDR3nt: TGTGCCAGCAGCTTCCAGATGAACACTGAAGCTTTCTTT
CDR3aa: CASSFQMNTEAFF

abundance: few
j_gene: TRBJ2-7
len: 12
d_gene: .
v_gene: TRBV7-2
CDR3nt: TGTGCCAGCATCGGAGGAACGTACGAGCAGTACTTC
CDR3aa: CASIGGTYEQYF

abundance: .
j_gene: TRBJ2-5
len: 13
d_gene: .
v_gene: TRBV4-1
CDR3nt: TGCGCCAGCAGCCCAACCGGACAAGAGACCCAGTACTTC
CDR3aa: CASSPTGQETQYF

abundance: few
j_gene: TRBJ1-5
len: 18
d_gene: .
v_gene: TRBV4-1
CDR3nt: TGCGCCAGCAGCCAAGATGGGACTCTCGGAATAGGGAATCAGCCCCAGCATTTT
CDR3aa: CASSQDGTLGIGNQPQHF

abundance: .
j_gene: TRBJ2-1
len: 16
d_gene: TRBD2
v_gene: TRBV5-6
CDR3nt: TGTGCCAGCAGCCTATCAGCAGGGAGGGCCTACAATGAGCAGTTCTTC
CDR3aa: CASSLSAGRAYNEQFF

abundance: few
j_gene: TRBJ2-7
len: 15
d_gene: .
v_gene: TRBV19
CDR3nt: TGTGCCAGTAGTATAGAACCCGGGGCCGCCTACGAGCAGTACTTC
CDR3aa: CASSIEPGAAYEQYF

abundance: few
j_gene: TRBJ1-4
len: 14
d_gene: .
v_gene: TRBV2
CDR3nt: TGTGCCAGCTCTCGCCTTCCAACTAATGAAAAACTGTTTTTT
CDR3aa: CASSRLPTNEKLFF

abundance: .
j_gene: TRBJ2-1
len: 12
d_gene: TRBD2
v_gene: TRBV5-4
CDR3nt: TGTGCCAGCAGCTTGACTAGCGGGGTCCCGTTCTTC
CDR3aa: CASSLTSGVPFF